A selection of T cell receptor beta chains follows, all from one sample in a study of T cell repertoires in ileal Crohn's disease. Assay used: immunoSEQ multiplex PCR; TCRdb lists only in-frame clones, some missing. The sample has some 16,000 clones; roughly 83% are singletons. The sequenced material came from ileal tissue. These receptors came from an adult with Crohn's disease. Both conserved end residues are part of each CDR3. The D gene is left open where the match is weak. Clone size is not always given. Where it is, it says once, few, many or a class for expanded clones.

d_gene,j_gene,v_gene,abundance,CDR3aa,CDR3nt
TRBD1,TRBJ2-7,TRBV7-9,NA,CASSLRTGGHEQYF,TGTGCCAGCAGCTTAAGGACAGGGGGCCACGAGCAGTACTTC
NA,TRBJ1-6,TRBV5-4,NA,CASSLEDRLNSPLHF,TGTGCCAGCAGCTTGGAAGATAGACTAAATTCACCCCTCCACTTT
TRBD1,TRBJ1-6,TRBV5-5,NA,CASSLGQGASYNSPLHF,TGTGCCAGCAGCTTGGGGCAGGGGGCTTCCTATAATTCACCCCTCCACTTT
TRBD2,TRBJ2-3,TRBV7-2,few,CASSPSGGGADTQYF,TGTGCCAGCAGCCCAAGCGGGGGCGGCGCAGATACGCAGTATTTT
TRBD1,TRBJ2-3,TRBV19,few,CASKRDRATDTQYF,TGTGCCAGTAAGAGGGACAGGGCAACAGATACGCAGTATTTT
TRBD1,TRBJ1-6,TRBV4-3,NA,CASSQAPPGGDNSPLHF,TGCGCCAGCAGCCAAGCCCCCCCAGGGGGTGATAATTCCCCCCTCCACTTT
TRBD2,TRBJ2-3,TRBV7-9,once,CASSSGTSSGVDTQYF,TGTGCCAGCAGCTCCGGGACTAGCTCTGGGGTGGATACGCAGTATTTT
NA,TRBJ1-4,TRBV9,NA,CASSVEVGGEKLFF,TGTGCCAGCAGCGTAGAAGTAGGCGGTGAAAAACTGTTTTTT
NA,TRBJ1-2,TRBV6-1,NA,CASSAALAYGYTF,TGTGCCAGCAGTGCGGCGCTAGCCTATGGCTACACCTTC
NA,TRBJ1-2,TRBV11-3,NA,CASSPTRQRGYTF,TGTGCCAGCAGCCCCACGAGGCAGAGAGGCTACACCTTC
NA,TRBJ1-1,TRBV30,NA,CAWTMMVGTEAFF,TGTGCCTGGACCATGATGGTCGGCACTGAAGCTTTCTTT
TRBD1,TRBJ2-5,TRBV12-5,NA,CASGLVLNRGETQYF,TGTGCTAGTGGTTTGGTACTGAACAGGGGAGAGACCCAGTACTTC
NA,TRBJ2-7,TRBV6-5,NA,CASRDGQRQYF,TGTGCCAGCCGAGATGGGCAGAGGCAGTACTTC
TRBD2,TRBJ2-7,TRBV18,once,CASSPGGVGLLEQYF,TGTGCCAGCTCACCAGGGGGGGTAGGGCTCCTGGAGCAGTACTTC
NA,TRBJ1-3,TRBV5-5,NA,CASSLDLDTGNTIYF,TGTGCCAGCAGCTTGGATTTGGACACCGGAAACACCATATATTTT
NA,TRBJ1-3,TRBV7-9,NA,CASSFQGTRNTIYF,TGTGCCAGCAGCTTTCAGGGGACGCGAAACACCATATATTTT
NA,TRBJ2-7,TRBV7-6,NA,CASSLKPGTYEQYF,TGTGCCAGCAGCTTAAAACCGGGGACCTACGAGCAGTACTTC
NA,TRBJ1-2,TRBV6-5,NA,CASSRMGGDYGYTF,TGTGCCAGCAGTCGAATGGGGGGTGACTATGGCTACACCTTC
NA,TRBJ2-3,TRBV9,NA,CASSTGGGVEQYF,TGTGCCAGCAGCACAGGTGGTGGCGTAGAGCAGTATTTT
TRBD2,TRBJ2-2,TRBV11-1,once,CASSLRRGGANTGELFF,TGTGCCAGCAGCTTACGTCGCGGGGGGGCCAACACCGGGGAGCTGTTTTTT
TRBD2,TRBJ2-3,TRBV5-8,NA,CASSLGLVTDTQYF,TGTGCCAGCAGCTTAGGACTAGTCACAGATACGCAGTATTTT
NA,TRBJ1-1,TRBV6-6,NA,CASSLLNTEAFF,TGTGCCAGTAGCCTCCTTAACACTGAAGCTTTCTTT
TRBD1,TRBJ2-1,TRBV10-3,NA,CAISEGQGARRFF,TGTGCCATCAGTGAGGGACAGGGGGCGCGGCGGTTCTTC
TRBD1,TRBJ1-2,TRBV15,NA,CATSTFGQEYGYTF,TGTGCCACCAGCACTTTTGGACAGGAGTATGGCTACACCTTC
NA,TRBJ2-2,TRBV2,NA,CASSPQGSTGELFF,TGTGCCAGCAGTCCTCAGGGAAGCACCGGGGAGCTGTTTTTT
TRBD2,TRBJ2-3,TRBV4-3,NA,CASSPLAGGDTQYF,TGCGCCAGCAGCCCCCTAGCGGGGGGGGATACGCAGTATTTT
NA,TRBJ2-5,TRBV4-2,NA,CASSLYREETQYF,TGTGCCAGCAGCCTTTACAGGGAAGAGACCCAGTACTTC
TRBD1,TRBJ2-7,TRBV9,once,CASSAGTGVGAYEQYF,TGTGCCAGCAGCGCCGGGACAGGGGTAGGGGCCTACGAGCAGTACTTC
NA,TRBJ2-5,TRBV5-1,NA,CASSILTVQETQYF,TGCGCCAGCAGCATCCTGACAGTCCAAGAGACCCAGTACTTC
TRBD1,TRBJ1-5,TRBV7-2,NA,CASSLERGLSQPQHF,TGTGCCAGCAGCTTAGAGAGGGGGCTGAGTCAGCCCCAGCATTTT
NA,TRBJ1-5,TRBV4-1,NA,CASSRVRGVNQPQHF,TGCGCCAGCAGCCGTGTCCGGGGGGTCAATCAGCCCCAGCATTTT
TRBD1,TRBJ1-4,TRBV18,once,CASSPLGQGNEKLFF,TGTGCCAGCTCACCACTAGGACAGGGGAATGAAAAACTGTTTTTT
NA,TRBJ1-5,TRBV12-5,NA,CASGGGAYNQPQHF,TGTGCTAGTGGGGGGGGTGCGTACAATCAGCCCCAGCATTTT
NA,TRBJ2-1,TRBV7-3,NA,CASSSGQSAYNEQFF,TGTGCCAGCAGCTCGGGACAAAGCGCCTACAATGAGCAGTTCTTC
NA,TRBJ1-2,TRBV4-1,NA,CASSQPERGNYGYTF,TGCGCCAGCAGCCAACCAGAAAGAGGGAACTATGGCTACACCTTC
TRBD1,TRBJ1-2,TRBV9,NA,CASSGTGGNGYTF,TGTGCCAGCAGCGGGACAGGGGGGAATGGCTACACCTTC
NA,TRBJ1-5,TRBV19,once,CASSIGAQPQHF,TGTGCCAGTAGTATAGGAGCTCAGCCCCAGCATTTT
NA,TRBJ1-1,TRBV6-1,NA,CASSRTGNTEAFF,TGTGCCAGCAGCCGAACAGGGAACACTGAAGCTTTCTTT
NA,TRBJ1-4,TRBV5-1,NA,CASSLGAISSNEKLFF,TGCGCCAGCAGCTTGGGAGCGATTTCTTCTAATGAAAAACTGTTTTTT
TRBD2,TRBJ2-5,TRBV11-2,few,CASSFIAGGRETQYF,TGTGCCAGCAGCTTCATAGCGGGGGGGCGAGAGACCCAGTACTTC
TRBD1,TRBJ1-2,TRBV7-2,NA,CASSLDGQGRGYTF,TGTGCCAGCAGCTTAGACGGACAGGGAAGGGGCTACACCTTC
TRBD1,TRBJ2-7,TRBV16,once,CASSQPEGAGYEQYF,TGTGCCAGCAGCCAACCAGAGGGGGCGGGCTACGAGCAGTACTTC
TRBD1,TRBJ2-1,TRBV6-1,NA,CASSNRGSYNEQFF,TGTGCCAGCAGTAACAGGGGCTCCTACAATGAGCAGTTCTTC
TRBD1,TRBJ2-2,TRBV5-6,NA,CASSFRDRGLTGELFF,TGTGCCAGCAGCTTCAGAGACAGGGGACTTACCGGGGAGCTGTTTTTT
TRBD1,TRBJ1-5,TRBV7-2,NA,CASSRDRDQPQHF,TGTGCCAGCAGCCGCGACAGGGATCAGCCCCAGCATTTT
TRBD2,TRBJ2-5,TRBV19,NA,CATSGTSGSQETQYF,TGTGCCACCTCCGGGACTAGCGGGAGTCAAGAGACCCAGTACTTC
TRBD1,TRBJ2-5,TRBV11-2,NA,CASSRTGGYQETQYF,TGTGCCAGCAGCCGTACAGGGGGGTACCAAGAGACCCAGTACTTC
NA,TRBJ1-2,TRBV6-5,NA,CASSYSGGVYGYTF,TGTGCCAGCAGTTACTCTGGGGGGGTCTATGGCTACACCTTC
NA,TRBJ1-4,TRBV6-1,NA,CASVLNLATNEKLFF,TGTGCCAGCGTTTTAAACCTAGCAACTAATGAAAAACTGTTTTTT
TRBD1,TRBJ1-1,TRBV4-3,NA,CASSHTGTGRAEAFF,TGCGCCAGCAGCCACACGGGGACAGGGAGGGCTGAAGCTTTCTTT
NA,TRBJ2-2,TRBV4-3,NA,CASSQEPWKRADTGELFF,TGCGCCAGCAGCCAAGAACCCTGGAAGCGGGCGGACACCGGGGAGCTGTTTTTT
NA,TRBJ2-1,TRBV7-6,NA,CASSLGLIPNEQFF,TGTGCCAGCAGCTTGGGACTGATCCCCAATGAGCAGTTCTTC
TRBD1,TRBJ1-3,TRBV18,NA,CASSPEQGDSGNTIYF,TGTGCCAGCTCGCCGGAACAGGGGGACTCTGGAAACACCATATATTTT
TRBD1,TRBJ1-5,TRBV9,NA,CASSEGDRGNQPQHF,TGTGCCAGCAGCGAGGGGGACAGGGGAAATCAGCCCCAGCATTTT
TRBD1,TRBJ1-1,TRBV6-5,NA,CAAKDRGNTEAFF,TGTGCCGCTAAAGACAGGGGGAACACTGAAGCTTTCTTT
TRBD1,TRBJ2-5,TRBV5-4,NA,CASSFPGQGRETQYF,TGTGCCAGCAGCTTCCCGGGACAGGGGAGGGAGACCCAGTACTTC
TRBD1,TRBJ1-1,TRBV7-2,NA,CASSISWTGKMAFF,TGTGCCAGCAGCATTAGTTGGACAGGGAAGATGGCTTTCTTT